One sample yielded the 20 T cell receptor beta chains listed below, sequenced in a study of T cell responses to AZD1222 COVID-19 vaccine. Sequenced by immunoSEQ multiplex PCR; TCRdb stores in-frame clones only, minus some. The sample lists about 68,000 clones, 88% seen once, with about 8.2% in the top ten. Sample: peripheral blood, taken on day 0 of AZD1222 vaccination. The receptors come from an adult in good health.

V gene TRBV11-2 combines with J gene TRBJ1-3; D call uncertain. This CDR3 has 15 residues. Germline CDR1 is SGHAT and CDR2 is FQNNGV. Deletions cut 2 bases from V and 2 bases from J, with 10 bases between. The CDR3 protein is CASSLTAGAGNTIYF. DNA of the CDR3: TGTGCCAGCAGCTTAACTGCCGGGGCTGGAAACACCATATATTTT.

The CDR3 protein is CASSFLWEANVLTF. In DNA form, the CDR3 reads TGTGCCAGCAGCTTCCTTTGGGAGGCCAACGTCCTGACTTTC. J is TRBJ2-6 and V is TRBV7-9; D gene ambiguous. Trimming cost V 3 bases and J 6 bases, with 9 bases left between them. Germline CDR1 reads SEHNR; CDR2 reads FQNEAQ (reference sequence). The CDR3 loop spans 14 amino acids. Combining the CDR3 with reference TRBV7-9 and TRBJ2-6 gives the whole variable domain DTGVSQNPRHKITKRGQNVTFRCDPISEHNRLYWYRQTLGQGPEFLTYFQNEAQLEKSRLLSDRFSAERPKGSFSTLEIQRTEQGDSAMYLCASSFLWEANVLTFGAGSRLTVL.

The V call is TRBV6-1, the J call TRBJ1-4, with D unclear. This CDR3 region has 13 residues. Germline V lookup: CDR1 MNHNS, CDR2 SASEGT. The V end lost 0 bases, the J end lost 16 bases, and 15 bases lay between the germline ends. The CDR3 nucleotides read TGTGCCAGCAGTGAAGCGGCGAACCTGTCTGGGTTTTTT. This sequence encodes CASSEAANLSGFF.

This sequence joins TRBV12-5 and TRBJ2-1; tentatively, D is TRBD2 (6 bases). The CDR3 runs to 14 residues. V shed 3 bases and J shed 8 bases, with 14 bases lying between them. Germline V gives CDR1 LGHNT, CDR2 FRNRAP. CDR3 residues: CASGLRRDGYEQFF. CDR3 in DNA: TGTGCTAGTGGTTTAAGGCGGGATGGTTATGAGCAGTTCTTC. Full variable domain (outside the CDR3, taken from reference TRBV12-5 and TRBJ2-1): DARVTQTPRHKVTEMGQEVTMRCQPILGHNTVFWYRQTMMQGLELLAYFRNRAPLDDSGMPKDRFSAEMPDATLATLKIQPSEPRDSAVYFCASGLRRDGYEQFFGPGTRLTVL.

The rearrangement joins TRBV5-3 to TRBJ2-1; no firm D call. TRBV5-3 is reported as an ORF; its role is uncertain. Trimming took 2 bases from V and 7 from J, leaving 13 bases between them. The CDR3 is 14 amino acids. CDR3 amino acids: CARSFSQVWNEQFF. CDR3 in DNA: TGTGCCAGAAGCTTCTCGCAGGTTTGGAATGAGCAGTTCTTC.

The chain recombines TRBV15 with TRBJ1-3, with 8 bases lining up with TRBD1. There are 17 residues in the CDR3. The V gene end was trimmed by 4 bases and the J gene end by 1 base; junction bases not matched to a gene: 9. The germline V gene has CDR1 LNHNV and CDR2 YYDKDF (reference sequence). CDR3 DNA sequence: TGTGCCACCAGCATTTGGACAGGGCGGAATTCTGGAAACACCATATATTTT. It codes for CATSIWTGRNSGNTIYF.

This chain uses TRBV21-1 with TRBJ2-3; the table's D call, TRBD2, was not checked against the DNA. TRBV21-1 represents a pseudogene. This CDR3 region has 20 residues. CDR3 loop: CASSKSGTSGRVDGTDTQYF. CDR3 DNA sequence: TGTGCCAGCAGCAAAAGCGGGACTAGCGGGAGAGTGGATGGCACAGATACGCAGTATTTT.

This clone was counted between two and nine times. The chain uses TRBV7-2 and TRBJ1-2; D remains unclear. Germline CDR1 and CDR2: SGHTA and FQGNSA. CDR3 length: 14 residues. Trimming shortened V by 5 bases and J by 3 bases, and 13 bases separated the two germline ends. The DNA for the CDR3 is TGTGCCAGCAGCCCCCCCGGCGGAGACTATGGCTACACCTTC. Residues: CASSPPGGDYGYTF.

The chain is built from TRBV19 and TRBJ2-7; a possible D gene is TRBD2 (6 bases). The CDR3 length is 14 residues. Germline values: CDR1 LNHDA, CDR2 SQIVND (reference sequence). The V and J ends lost 5 bases and 3 bases respectively, with 14 bases between them. This chain's CDR3 is CASSVGGMHYEQYF. Here the CDR3 DNA reads TGTGCCAGTAGTGTGGGAGGAATGCACTACGAGCAGTACTTC.

V and J are TRBV28 and TRBJ2-7, with 8 nucleotides matching TRBD2. The germline V gene encodes CDR1 MDHEN and CDR2 SYDVKM. The CDR3 runs to 15 residues. Unmatched junction bases numbered 4, after V lost 3 bases and J lost 0 bases. CDR3 DNA: TGTGCCAGCAGTTTCACTAGCGGAGCCTCCTACGAGCAGTACTTC. It yields the protein CASSFTSGASYEQYF.

V and J are TRBV7-6 and TRBJ2-1; D is uncertain. The V gene lost 5 bases and the J gene lost 5 bases, with 7 bases spanning the gap. The germline gives CDR1 SGHVS, CDR2 FNYEAQ. The CDR3 is 12 residues long. This CDR3 reads CASSRRNNEQFF. CDR3 in DNA: TGTGCCAGCAGCCGCAGGAACAATGAGCAGTTCTTC.

The V call is TRBV30, the J call TRBJ2-5; D unresolved. The CDR3 has 12 residues. V was shortened by 2 bases and J by 4 bases, with 8 bases between the two germline ends. Germline V gene data show CDR1 as GTSNPN and CDR2 as SVGIG (reference sequence). CDR3 loop: CAWSLGRETQYF. In DNA form, the CDR3 reads TGTGCCTGGAGTTTGGGCAGAGAGACCCAGTACTTC.

V usage is TRBV6-1 and J usage is TRBJ2-7, with D tentatively TRBD1 or TRBD2 (5 bases each). CDR1 and CDR2 from the germline V gene are MNHNS and SASEGT. Trimming pared 3 bases from V and 3 bases from J, leaving 12 bases between. This CDR3 is built from 14 residues. CDR3 amino acids: CASSDIGTIYEQYF. DNA of the CDR3: TGTGCCAGCAGTGACATTGGGACGATCTACGAGCAGTACTTC.

This clone has just one count. Within the sample, other DNA sequences also encode this same CDR3. Written as DNA, the CDR3 is TGTGCCAGTAGTACAGGAGCTGAAGCTTTCTTT. It translates to CASSTGAEAFF. This chain joins TRBV19 and TRBJ1-1, with D unresolved. The CDR3 extends over 11 amino acids. CDR1 LNHDA and CDR2 SQIVND come from the germline V gene (reference sequence). V shed 4 bases and J shed 6 bases, with 6 bases lying between them.

This sequence joins TRBV9 and TRBJ2-2, with 8 nucleotides matching TRBD1. V shed 0 bases, J shed 7 bases, and the junction held 5 bases outside the gene matches. This CDR3 contains 15 residues. The germline gives CDR1 SGDLS, CDR2 YYNGEE. CDR3 amino acids: CASSVGRGLGGELFF. The CDR3 region has the DNA TGTGCCAGCAGCGTAGGCAGGGGGCTTGGCGGGGAGCTGTTTTTT. Full variable domain (remainder filled in from reference TRBV9 and TRBJ2-2): DSGVTQTPKHLITATGQRVTLRCSPRSGDLSVYWYQQSLDQGLQFLIQYYNGEERAKGNILERFSAQQFPDLHSELNLSSLELGDSALYFCASSVGRGLGGELFFGEGSRLTVL.

The chain carries TRBV5-4 and TRBJ1-2; 9 bases map to TRBD1. With V trimmed by 4 bases and J by 8 bases, 9 bases remained unmatched. The CDR3 runs to 14 residues. Per the germline V gene, CDR1 is SGHNT and CDR2 is YYREEE (reference sequence). The CDR3 DNA reads TGTGCCAGCAGCGAAGGACAGGGGTTTGGCGGCTACACCTTC. This codes for CASSEGQGFGGYTF.

This clone was detected once. The V call is TRBV5-1, the J call TRBJ2-7; the D gene is possibly TRBD2 (6 bases). The ends were cut back, 0 bases at V and 0 bases at J, with 13 bases in the middle. CDR3 length equals 16 residues. Germline lookup yields CDR1 SGHRS and CDR2 YFSETQ. CDR3 nucleotide sequence: TGCGCCAGCAGCTTGGGTGGTCGGGGGAGCTCCTACGAGCAGTACTTC. This encodes CASSLGGRGSSYEQYF.

V gene TRBV9 combines with J gene TRBJ2-7; 9 bases line up with TRBD1. The germline V gene has CDR1 SGDLS and CDR2 YYNGEE. The CDR3 is made up of 14 amino acids. The ends lost 3 bases at V and 5 bases at J; junction bases unmatched: 6. The CDR3 bases are TGTGCCAGCAGCGACCCGGGACAGGGTGACGAGCAGTACTTC. This gives the protein CASSDPGQGDEQYF.

This clone has only a few counts. The rearrangement links TRBV5-5 to TRBJ2-1; D might be TRBD2 (6 bases). The germline V gene has CDR1 SGHKS and CDR2 YYEKEE (reference sequence). Trimming shortened V by 4 bases and J by 6 bases, and 14 bases separated the two germline ends. The CDR3 consists of 14 residues. The CDR3 DNA is TGTGCCAGCAGCCCGGGACTTGGGCTCAATGAGCAGTTCTTC. It yields the protein CASSPGLGLNEQFF.

This clone was detected only once. The chain has TRBV27 and TRBJ2-7; a possible D gene is TRBD2 (5 bases). The CDR3 loop spans 14 amino acids. V lost 5 bases, J lost 1 base, and 12 bases lay in between. Per the germline V gene, CDR1 is MNHEY and CDR2 is SMNVEV (reference sequence). CDR3: CASSPLEDSYEQYF. CDR3 in DNA: TGTGCCAGCAGTCCGTTGGAGGATTCCTACGAGCAGTACTTC.